Listed below are T cell receptor beta chains from one sample, sequenced in a study of spatial heterogeneity in lung cancer. From the 5' RACE reads, TCRdb called clonotypes with MiXCR, one entry per CDR3 protein. Of 25,000 or so distinct CDR3 sequences detected, about 3% appear once; the ten largest clones hold roughly 26%. The material sequenced was PBMCs, taken at surgery. The source of these receptors is a female donor with early-stage non-small cell lung cancer. Both conserved end residues are part of each CDR3. The D gene is left open where the match is weak. Where a row states a size, it is once, few, many or the class of an expanded clone; other rows omit it.

TRBV12-3/TRBV12-4,TRBJ2-3,many,-,TGTGCCAGCAGTCCTCCGGGACGGAAAGGCGATACGCAGTATTTT,CASSPPGRKGDTQYF
TRBV5-4,TRBJ1-2,few,-,TGTGCCAGCAGCTTGCAGGGCCACTATGGCTACACCTTC,CASSLQGHYGYTF
TRBV7-8,TRBJ1-2,many,-,TGTGCCAGCAGCTCTAATCCCAGCAACTATGGCTACACCTTC,CASSSNPSNYGYTF
TRBV27,TRBJ2-1,many,-,TGTGCCAGCGGGGTCGGGGGCTCCTACAATGAGCAGTTCTTC,CASGVGGSYNEQFF
TRBV12-3/TRBV12-4,TRBJ2-1,many,-,TGTGCCAGCAGTTTGGCCCGAGACTTCACCTACAATGAGCAGTTCTTC,CASSLARDFTYNEQFF
TRBV7-2,TRBJ1-5,many,TRBD1,TGTGCCAGCAGCCAGGGGGGGCTTTATCAGCCCCAGCATTTT,CASSQGGLYQPQHF
TRBV12-3/TRBV12-4,TRBJ1-1,many,TRBD1,TGTGCCAGCAGACGACAGGGTCTAACTGAAGCTTTCTTT,CASRRQGLTEAFF
TRBV11-1,TRBJ2-7,many,-,TGTGCCAGCAGCTTAGGGAGACCAAGCTACGAGCAGTACTTC,CASSLGRPSYEQYF
TRBV6-2/TRBV6-3,TRBJ2-2,many,TRBD2,TGTGCCAGCAGTTCCGGGACTAGCGGGACTAGCACCGGGGAGCTGTTTTTT,CASSSGTSGTSTGELFF
TRBV12-3/TRBV12-4,TRBJ2-1,few,TRBD1,TGTGCCAGCAGTGTAACAGGGGGCGCGTTGAATGAGCAGTTCTTC,CASSVTGGALNEQFF
TRBV7-7,TRBJ2-2,many,-,TGTGCTAGCAGCCCGGCTAGTAACACCGGGGAGCTGTTTTTT,CASSPASNTGELFF
TRBV21-1,TRBJ1-3,many,-,TGTGCCAGCAGCAAAGCGGACTCTGGAAACACCATATATTTT,CASSKADSGNTIYF
TRBV27,TRBJ2-4,-,-,TGTGCCAGCAGTTTATCCGCCGCGGGGTCCACTATCCTAGCCAAAAACATTCAGTACTTC,CASSLSAAGSTILAKNIQYF
TRBV10-3,TRBJ2-2,few,-,TGTGCCATCAGTGAGTCGCTCACCGGGGAGCTGTTTTTT,CAISESLTGELFF
TRBV7-2,TRBJ1-2,many,-,TGTGCCGGCGGGGGTGGAATCTATGGCTACACCTTC,CAGGGGIYGYTF
TRBV6-5,TRBJ2-1,many,-,TGTGCCAGCAGTTACACCGGACAGTCCTACAATGAGCAGTTCTTC,CASSYTGQSYNEQFF
TRBV7-6,TRBJ1-2,few,TRBD1,TGTGCCAGCAGCCCGTCGCAGGGGGCTAACTATGGCTACACCTTC,CASSPSQGANYGYTF
TRBV7-7,TRBJ1-3,many,-,TGTGCCAGCACCCCGTTGTCTGGAAACACCATATATTTT,CASTPLSGNTIYF
TRBV30,TRBJ2-1,few,TRBD1,TGTGCCTGGAACGCCGGGACAGTATACAATGAGCAGTTCTTC,CAWNAGTVYNEQFF
TRBV11-2,TRBJ2-7,many,TRBD2,TGTGCCAGCAGCTTAGCGGGAGGGCAGTCCTACGAGCAGTACTTC,CASSLAGGQSYEQYF
TRBV29-1,TRBJ2-5,many,TRBD2,TGCAGCACCGGGACTAGGGGGTCGGGGACCCAGTACTTC,CSTGTRGSGTQYF
TRBV29-1,TRBJ2-3,many,-,TGCAGCTCCAAATCTAGCACAGATACGCAGTATTTT,CSSKSSTDTQYF
TRBV27,TRBJ2-5,many,TRBD2,TGTGCCAGCAGTCTCGGACTAGCGGAAGAGACCCAGTACTTC,CASSLGLAEETQYF
TRBV20-1,TRBJ2-3,many,-,TGCAGTGCTGCCTTGGGTGTGGCGGGAGATACGCAGTATTTT,CSAALGVAGDTQYF
TRBV5-1,TRBJ2-5,many,-,TGCGCCAGCAGCTTTACGCAAGAGACCCAGTACTTC,CASSFTQETQYF
TRBV7-3,TRBJ2-7,many,TRBD2,TGTGCCAGCAGCCCCGCGGGGGGCCCCTACGAGCAGTACTTC,CASSPAGGPYEQYF
TRBV20-1,TRBJ2-3,many,-,TGCAGTGGCTCAGGGGGGGCAGATACGCAGTATTTT,CSGSGGADTQYF
TRBV29-1,TRBJ2-2,many,-,TGCAGCGTTGAAGGGAGTGGGAACACCGGGGAGCTGTTTTTT,CSVEGSGNTGELFF
TRBV20-1,TRBJ2-7,many,-,TGCAGTGCTAGACCTCCCCTCAGCGACGAGCAGTACTTC,CSARPPLSDEQYF
TRBV7-9,TRBJ1-1,many,-,TGTGCCAGCAGCTTAGTCTACACTGAAGCTTTCTTT,CASSLVYTEAFF
TRBV15,TRBJ1-4,many,-,TGTGCCACCAGCAGAGAACAGCCCACTAATGAAAAACTGTTTTTT,CATSREQPTNEKLFF
TRBV6-4,TRBJ2-7,many,-,TGTGCCAGCAGTGTTCTGGTCGAGCAGTACTTC,CASSVLVEQYF
TRBV10-2,TRBJ1-2,many,-,TGCGCCAGCAGTGACGGCAGTCCACAGCTCTATGGCTACACCTTC,CASSDGSPQLYGYTF
TRBV7-9,TRBJ2-5,many,-,TGTGCCAGCAGCTCCGTCCGGTGGGCCAGCCAAGAGACCCAGTACTTC,CASSSVRWASQETQYF
TRBV20-1,TRBJ2-3,many,TRBD2,TGCAGTGCTAGGAGGGTAGCGGGAGGGCGAACAGATACGCAGTATTTT,CSARRVAGGRTDTQYF
TRBV18,TRBJ2-3,many,-,TGTGCCAGCTCGCCGGGCAGCGGGTATACGCAGTATTTT,CASSPGSGYTQYF
TRBV15,TRBJ2-3,many,TRBD2,TGTGCCACCAGCGGGACTAGCGGGAGAGATACGCAGTATTTT,CATSGTSGRDTQYF
TRBV18,TRBJ1-1,many,TRBD1,TGTGCCAGCTCACCGACAGGGGATGGTGAAGCTTTCTTT,CASSPTGDGEAFF
TRBV5-1,TRBJ2-5,many,-,TGCGCCAGCAGCTTCGGTCAAGAGACCCAGTACTTC,CASSFGQETQYF
TRBV20-1,TRBJ2-7,many,-,TGCAGTGCTAGAGATTACAGGCAGGGGACGACCTACGAGCAGTACTTC,CSARDYRQGTTYEQYF
TRBV5-4,TRBJ1-2,few,-,TGTGCCAGCAGCCCCGAAGCGAACTATGGCTACACCTTC,CASSPEANYGYTF
TRBV20-1,TRBJ2-3,many,-,TGCAGTGCTAGAGTCAGGGGAGGTACAGATACGCAGTATTTT,CSARVRGGTDTQYF
TRBV3-1,TRBJ2-1,many,TRBD2,TGTGCCAGCAGCCAAACCCAGCGACTAGCGGGGGCCGAGCGGTTCTTC,CASSQTQRLAGAERFF
TRBV11-2,TRBJ2-1,few,-,TGTGCCAGCAGCCTCGGGGTGAAGGGGAGTAGGCATGAGCAGTTCTTC,CASSLGVKGSRHEQFF
TRBV19,TRBJ2-1,few,TRBD1,TGTGCCAGTAGTCCCGGGACAGGGTTCTACAATGAGCAGTTCTTC,CASSPGTGFYNEQFF
TRBV10-1,TRBJ1-6,-,-,TGCGCCAGCAAGGTTCTTGGGGACTATAATTCACCCCTCCACTTT,CASKVLGDYNSPLHF
TRBV24-1,TRBJ2-2,many,-,TGTGCCATACAGGGACCGAACACCGGGGAGCTGTTTTTT,CAIQGPNTGELFF
TRBV9,TRBJ2-5,many,-,TGTGCCAGCAGCGTAAGAGTAGCGTACCAAGAGACCCAGTACTTC,CASSVRVAYQETQYF
TRBV5-1,TRBJ2-7,many,TRBD2,TGCGCCAGCAGCTCGACTAGCTCGGACGAGCAGTACTTC,CASSSTSSDEQYF
TRBV28,TRBJ1-1,many,-,TGTGCCAGTACGAGACAACCGAACACTGAAGCTTTCTTT,CASTRQPNTEAFF
TRBV4-1,TRBJ2-7,many,-,TGCGCCAGCAGCCCCTGGGCAGGGAGCGAGCAGTACTTC,CASSPWAGSEQYF
TRBV5-1,TRBJ2-1,many,-,TGCGCCAGCAGCTTGGTTTCCAGCCGGAATGAGCAGTTCTTC,CASSLVSSRNEQFF
TRBV20-1,TRBJ1-5,many,-,TGCAGTGCTAGAGCTGGTGGGGGTGAGGGTCAGCCCCAGCATTTT,CSARAGGGEGQPQHF
TRBV19,TRBJ1-3,-,-,TGTGCCAGTTACCGCCCGCACACCATATATTTT,CASYRPHTIYF
TRBV4-1,TRBJ2-2,many,-,TGCGCCAGCAGCCAAGTCGGGCAGCTCACCGGGGAGCTGTTTTTT,CASSQVGQLTGELFF